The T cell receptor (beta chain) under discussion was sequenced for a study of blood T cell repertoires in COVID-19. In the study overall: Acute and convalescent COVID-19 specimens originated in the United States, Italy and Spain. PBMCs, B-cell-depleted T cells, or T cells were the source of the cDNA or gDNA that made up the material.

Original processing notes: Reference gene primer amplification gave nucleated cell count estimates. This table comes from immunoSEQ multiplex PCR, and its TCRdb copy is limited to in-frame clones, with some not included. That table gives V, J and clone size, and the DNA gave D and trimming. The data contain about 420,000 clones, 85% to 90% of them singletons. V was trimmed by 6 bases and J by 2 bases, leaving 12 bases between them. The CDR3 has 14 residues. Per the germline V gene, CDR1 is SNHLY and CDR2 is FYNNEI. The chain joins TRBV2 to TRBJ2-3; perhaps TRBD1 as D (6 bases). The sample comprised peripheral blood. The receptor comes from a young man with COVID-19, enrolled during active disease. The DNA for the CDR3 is TGTGCCAGCAGGCCAGGGGCCTCCACAGATACGCAGTATTTT. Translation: CASRPGASTDTQYF.